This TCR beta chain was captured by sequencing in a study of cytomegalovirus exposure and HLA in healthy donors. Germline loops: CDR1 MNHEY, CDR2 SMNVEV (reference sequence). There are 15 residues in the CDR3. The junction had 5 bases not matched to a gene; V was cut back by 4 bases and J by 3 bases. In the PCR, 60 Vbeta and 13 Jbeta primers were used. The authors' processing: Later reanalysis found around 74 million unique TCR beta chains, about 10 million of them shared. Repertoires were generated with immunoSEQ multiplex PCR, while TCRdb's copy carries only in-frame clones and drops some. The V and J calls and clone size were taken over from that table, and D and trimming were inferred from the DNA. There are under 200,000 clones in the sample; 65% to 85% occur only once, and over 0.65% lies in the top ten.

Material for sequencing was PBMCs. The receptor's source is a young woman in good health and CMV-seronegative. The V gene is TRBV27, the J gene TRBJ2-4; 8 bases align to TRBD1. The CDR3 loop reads CASSSGQADKNIQYF. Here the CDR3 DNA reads TGTGCCAGCAGTTCGGGACAGGCAGACAAAAACATTCAGTACTTC.